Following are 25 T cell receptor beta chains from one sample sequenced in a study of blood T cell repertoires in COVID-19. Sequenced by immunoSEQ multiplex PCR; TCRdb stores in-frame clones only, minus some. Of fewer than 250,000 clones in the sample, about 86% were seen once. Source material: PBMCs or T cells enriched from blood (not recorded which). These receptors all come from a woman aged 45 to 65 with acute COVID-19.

The CDR3 reads CASSHMRPGGPGNTIYF. The CDR3 DNA sequence: TGTGCCAGCAGCCACATGCGGCCAGGGGGTCCTGGAAACACCATATATTTT. The V gene is TRBV11-3, the J gene TRBJ1-3; 7 nucleotides match TRBD1. Germline V CDR1 and CDR2: SGHNT, YENEEA. The CDR3 has 17 amino acids. The trim removed 5 bases at V and 2 bases at J, leaving 12 bases unmatched.

Here the CDR3 DNA reads TGTGCCAGTAGTCCCCGCGGAGGAACCGAAGCTTTCTTT. Its protein is CASSPRGGTEAFF. This chain connects TRBV19 to TRBJ1-1, with D unresolved. Trimming stripped 5 bases from V and 8 bases from J, with 15 bases between. Germline V gene lookup returns CDR1 LNHDA and CDR2 SQIVND (reference sequence). This CDR3 has 13 amino acids.

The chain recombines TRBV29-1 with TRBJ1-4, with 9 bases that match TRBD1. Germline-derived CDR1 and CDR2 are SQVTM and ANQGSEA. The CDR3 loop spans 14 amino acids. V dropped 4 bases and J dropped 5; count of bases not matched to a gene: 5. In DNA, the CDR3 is TGCAGCGTTGTTGCGGGACAGGGAAATGAAAAACTGTTTTTT. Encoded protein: CSVVAGQGNEKLFF.

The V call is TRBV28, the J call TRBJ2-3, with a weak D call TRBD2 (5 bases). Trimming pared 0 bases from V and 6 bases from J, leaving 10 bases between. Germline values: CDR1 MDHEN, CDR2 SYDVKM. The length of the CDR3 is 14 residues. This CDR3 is CASSLWPRGDTQYF. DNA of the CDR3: TGTGCCAGCAGTTTATGGCCTCGAGGGGATACGCAGTATTTT.

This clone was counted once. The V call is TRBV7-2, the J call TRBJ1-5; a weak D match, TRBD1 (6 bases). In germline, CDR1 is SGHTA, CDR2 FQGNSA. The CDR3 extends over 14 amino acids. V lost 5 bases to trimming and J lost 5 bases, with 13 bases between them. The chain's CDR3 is CASSPGAGDQPQHF. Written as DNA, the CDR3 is TGTGCCAGCAGCCCAGGGGCGGGGGATCAGCCCCAGCATTTT.

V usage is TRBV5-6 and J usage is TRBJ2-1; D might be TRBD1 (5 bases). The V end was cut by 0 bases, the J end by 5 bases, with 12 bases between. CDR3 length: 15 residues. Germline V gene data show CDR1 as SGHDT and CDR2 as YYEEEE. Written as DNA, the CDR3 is TGTGCCAGCAGCTTGGTGTGGGGCCAAAACAATGAGCAGTTCTTC. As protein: CASSLVWGQNNEQFF.

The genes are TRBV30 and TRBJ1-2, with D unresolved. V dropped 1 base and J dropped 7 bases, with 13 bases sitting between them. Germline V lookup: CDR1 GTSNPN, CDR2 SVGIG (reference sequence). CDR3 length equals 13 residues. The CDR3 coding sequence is TGTGCCTGGAGTGACTCCGGACTTTTTGGCTACACCTTC. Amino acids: CAWSDSGLFGYTF.

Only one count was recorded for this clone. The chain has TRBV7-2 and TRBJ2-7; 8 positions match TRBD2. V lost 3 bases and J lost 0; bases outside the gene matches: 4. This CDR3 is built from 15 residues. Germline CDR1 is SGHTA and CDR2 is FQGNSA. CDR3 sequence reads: CASSFRAGDSYEQYF. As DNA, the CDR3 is TGTGCCAGCAGCTTTCGAGCGGGAGACTCCTACGAGCAGTACTTC.

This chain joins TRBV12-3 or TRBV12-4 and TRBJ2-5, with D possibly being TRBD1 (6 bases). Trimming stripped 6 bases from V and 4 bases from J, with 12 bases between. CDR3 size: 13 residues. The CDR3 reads CASRAQGRETQYF. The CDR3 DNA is TGTGCCAGCAGGGCACAGGGTAGAGAGACCCAGTACTTC.

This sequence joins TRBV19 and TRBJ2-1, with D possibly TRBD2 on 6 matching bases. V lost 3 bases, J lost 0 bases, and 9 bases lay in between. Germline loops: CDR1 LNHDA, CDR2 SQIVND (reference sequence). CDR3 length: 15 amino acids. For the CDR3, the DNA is TGTGCCAGTAGTATGGGGACTCACTCCTACAATGAGCAGTTCTTC. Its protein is CASSMGTHSYNEQFF.

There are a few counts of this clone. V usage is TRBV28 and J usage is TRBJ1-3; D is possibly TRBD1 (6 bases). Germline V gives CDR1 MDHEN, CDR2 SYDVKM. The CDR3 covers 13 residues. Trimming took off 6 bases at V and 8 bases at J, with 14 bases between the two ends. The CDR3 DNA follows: TGTGCCAGCAGGGACAGCTCGAGGGACACCATATATTTT. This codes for CASRDSSRDTIYF.

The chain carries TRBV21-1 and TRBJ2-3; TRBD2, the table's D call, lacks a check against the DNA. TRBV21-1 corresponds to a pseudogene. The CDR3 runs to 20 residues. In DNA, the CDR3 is TGTGCCAGCAGCGGGGCACTGACTAGCGGGCCGGGGCAAAACACAGATACGCAGTATTTT. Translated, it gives CASSGALTSGPGQNTDTQYF.

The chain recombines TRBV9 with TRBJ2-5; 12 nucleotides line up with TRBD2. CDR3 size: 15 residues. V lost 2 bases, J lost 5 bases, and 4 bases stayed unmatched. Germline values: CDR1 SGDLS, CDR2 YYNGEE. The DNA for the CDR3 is TGTGCCAGCAGCGTCCTAGCGGGAGGGCCGGAGACCCAGTACTTC. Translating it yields CASSVLAGGPETQYF. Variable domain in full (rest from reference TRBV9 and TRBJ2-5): DSGVTQTPKHLITATGQRVTLRCSPRSGDLSVYWYQQSLDQGLQFLIQYYNGEERAKGNILERFSAQQFPDLHSELNLSSLELGDSALYFCASSVLAGGPETQYFGPGTRLLVL.

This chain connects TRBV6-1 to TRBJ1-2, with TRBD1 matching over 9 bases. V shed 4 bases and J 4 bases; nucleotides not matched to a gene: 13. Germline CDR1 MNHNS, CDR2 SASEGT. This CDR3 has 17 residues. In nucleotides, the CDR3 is TGTGCCAGCAGTGTGTACCTTGGACAGGGGCCCCGCTATGGCTACACCTTC. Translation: CASSVYLGQGPRYGYTF.

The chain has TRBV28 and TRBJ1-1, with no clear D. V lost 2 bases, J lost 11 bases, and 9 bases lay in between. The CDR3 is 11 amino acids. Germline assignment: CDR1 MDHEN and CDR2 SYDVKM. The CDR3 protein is CASSLGRMAFF. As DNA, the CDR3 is TGTGCCAGCAGTTTAGGCCGAATGGCTTTCTTT. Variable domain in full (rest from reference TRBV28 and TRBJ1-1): DVKVTQSSRYLVKRTGEKVFLECVQDMDHENMFWYRQDPGLGLRLIYFSYDVKMKEKGDIPEGYSVSREKKERFSLILESASTNQTSMYLCASSLGRMAFFGQGTRLTVV.

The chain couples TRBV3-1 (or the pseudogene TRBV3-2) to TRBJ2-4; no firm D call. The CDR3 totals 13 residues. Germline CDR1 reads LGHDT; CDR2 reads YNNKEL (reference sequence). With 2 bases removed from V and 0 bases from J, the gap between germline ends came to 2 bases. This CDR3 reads CASSQLAKNIQYF. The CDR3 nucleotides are TGTGCCAGCAGCCAACTAGCCAAAAACATTCAGTACTTC.

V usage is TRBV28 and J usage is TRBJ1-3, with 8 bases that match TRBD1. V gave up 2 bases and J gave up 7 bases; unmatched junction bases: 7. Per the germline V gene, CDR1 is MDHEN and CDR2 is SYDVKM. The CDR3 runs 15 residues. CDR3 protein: CASSLVDRVGNTIYF. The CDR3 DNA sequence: TGTGCCAGCAGTTTAGTGGACAGGGTGGGGAACACCATATATTTT.

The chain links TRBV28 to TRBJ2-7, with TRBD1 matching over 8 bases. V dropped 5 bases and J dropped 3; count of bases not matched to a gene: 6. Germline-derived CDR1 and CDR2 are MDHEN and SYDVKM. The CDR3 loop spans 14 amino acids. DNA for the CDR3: TGTGCCAGCAGTAGGACAGGGCCATTCTACGAGCAGTACTTC. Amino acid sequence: CASSRTGPFYEQYF.

The CDR3 loop is CASSVGQETYEQYF. The CDR3 DNA follows: TGTGCCAGCAGCGTGGGACAGGAAACGTACGAGCAGTACTTC. The chain is built from TRBV9 and TRBJ2-7, with TRBD1 matching over 8 bases. Germline V gene data show CDR1 as SGDLS and CDR2 as YYNGEE. V lost 2 bases to trimming and J lost 4 bases; unmatched junction nucleotides: 5. This CDR3 is built from 14 residues.

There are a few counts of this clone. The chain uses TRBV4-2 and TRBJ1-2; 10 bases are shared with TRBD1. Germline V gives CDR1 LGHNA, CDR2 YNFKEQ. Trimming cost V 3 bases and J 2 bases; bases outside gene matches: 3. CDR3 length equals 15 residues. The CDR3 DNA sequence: TGTGCCAGCAGCCAGAGGGGACAGGGGAACTATGGCTACACCTTC. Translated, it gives CASSQRGQGNYGYTF.

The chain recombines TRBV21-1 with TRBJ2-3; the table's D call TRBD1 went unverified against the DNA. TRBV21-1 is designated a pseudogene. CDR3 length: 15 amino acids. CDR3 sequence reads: CASSPDSSYTDTQYF. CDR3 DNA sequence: TGTGCCAGCAGCCCGGACAGCTCTTACACAGATACGCAGTATTTT.

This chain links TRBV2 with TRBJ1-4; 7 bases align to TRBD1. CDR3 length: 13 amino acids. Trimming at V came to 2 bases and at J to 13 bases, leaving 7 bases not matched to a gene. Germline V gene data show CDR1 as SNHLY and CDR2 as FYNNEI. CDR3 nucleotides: TGTGCCAGCAGTGAACAGGGGGGCCATACACTGTTTTTT. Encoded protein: CASSEQGGHTLFF.

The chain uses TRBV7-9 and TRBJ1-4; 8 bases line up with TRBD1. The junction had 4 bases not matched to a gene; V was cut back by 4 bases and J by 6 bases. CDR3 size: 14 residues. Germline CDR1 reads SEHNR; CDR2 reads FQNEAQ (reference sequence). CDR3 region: CASSSTGVYEKLFF. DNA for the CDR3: TGTGCCAGCAGCTCGACAGGGGTATATGAAAAACTGTTTTTT.

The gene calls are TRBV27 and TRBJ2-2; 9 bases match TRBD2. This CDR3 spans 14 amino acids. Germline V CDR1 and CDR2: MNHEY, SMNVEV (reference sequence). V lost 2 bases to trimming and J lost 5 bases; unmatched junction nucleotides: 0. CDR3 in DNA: TGTGCCAGCAGTTTAGGACTAGCGACCGGGGAGCTGTTTTTT. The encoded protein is CASSLGLATGELFF.

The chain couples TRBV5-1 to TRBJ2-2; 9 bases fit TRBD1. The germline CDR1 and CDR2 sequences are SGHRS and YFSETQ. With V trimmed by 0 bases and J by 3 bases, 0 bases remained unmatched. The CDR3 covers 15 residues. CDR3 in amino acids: CASSLGDRDTGELFF. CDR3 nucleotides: TGCGCCAGCAGCTTGGGGGACAGGGACACCGGGGAGCTGTTTTTT.